This TCR beta chain was recovered during a study of cytomegalovirus exposure and HLA in healthy donors (TCRdb year 2017). Looking at the study overall: An earlier analysis of approximately 640 of the donors reported roughly 270 Gb of sequence data and roughly 100 million unique TCR beta sequences from approximately 180 million T cells. About 280 gigabases of sequencing data and 70 million to 100 million unique TCR sequences made up an early release that covered roughly 670 HLA-typed donors. Alongside the repertoire data, information on donor age, sex, ethnicity and CMV serostatus was compiled. Typing coverage differed by locus: A, B, C, DRB1 and DQB1 were typed in roughly 620-630 donors, DQA1 in approximately 520, DPA1 in around 610, and DPB1 in approximately 450. To study patterns of TCR occurrence, a later analysis re-analyzed previously published TCR beta repertoires from several hundred donors and added high-resolution HLA genotyping. The later analysis used no new phenotypic data to find candidate immune exposures, relying instead on TCR beta sequences and their occurrence across donors. HLA typing included class I and class II loci at four-digit resolution. Roughly 5 DR-DQ haplotypes were treated as single units for association and clustering because of strong linkage in the cohort. Besides the first cohort of approximately 670 subjects, a separate validation cohort made up of 95 to 150 different subjects was used. Using immunosequencing, the study profiled T cell repertoires from 666 subjects and related those repertoires to cytomegalovirus serostatus. To predict cytomegalovirus infection status, the study combined high-throughput TCR immunosequencing, statistical association of individual TCRs with disease status, and machine learning. In an earlier analysis of 587 of the donors, high-throughput TCR beta sequencing was used to judge whether each TCR beta V gene segment behaved as functional or pseudogenic. The genetic ancestry cluster associated with self-reported Caucasian donors included roughly four fifths of the approximately 410 genotyped donors. The study aimed to test whether cataloging public T cell receptors could reveal signatures of past pathogen exposure. A later genetic analysis used genome-wide SNP genotypes for 398 of the 666 donors, treating that subset as a discovery cohort. Among some 410 genotyped donors of the cohort, an average of around 250,000 unique TCR beta nucleotide sequences was sequenced per donor, of which about 19% were non-productive. Every discovery cohort repertoire had been produced on one sequencing platform. Broader findings and caveats from the paper: Across donors, most TCR sequences were observed very rarely, whereas some public TCRs were present in many individuals. In a later genetic analysis, fewer N-insertions in productive TCRs were reported among donors in an Asian-associated ancestry cluster than the approximately 670-donor mean. At a false discovery rate of 0.05, a later analysis linked some 17,000 TCR beta sequences to specific HLA alleles. A group of highly shared sequence variants was considered likely to be a technical artifact of the sequencing pipeline. Linkage disequilibrium might explain the correlated functional status among segregating V segments, but an unknown experimental factor could not be ruled out. A further reported finding was that TCR beta sequences accurately predicted the HLA-A and HLA-B alleles for most subjects in the first cohort. Strong co-occurrence of HLA alleles, especially DR and DQ, made assigning TCR associations to individual alleles difficult. Only TCR beta chains were sequenced in this cohort, and the absence of alpha or paired-chain data limited detectable features. For the cohort, immune exposure information was limited to CMV serostatus. Seventeen rarely observed V segments, including chromosome 9 orphons, were excluded from the earlier analysis of several hundred of the donors because counts were too low. Roughly uniform sequencing depth across donors was assumed in presence/absence analyses, although this assumption may not hold. A later analysis found that HLA-associated TCR beta chains were more clonally expanded and had lower generation probabilities than equally common non-associated chains. In a later analysis, the rate of TCR association differed among HLA loci, with DRB1 alleles having the most associated TCRs and HLA-C alleles having the fewest. In vitro tests confirmed that a few of the cytomegalovirus-associated TCR beta chains recognize cytomegalovirus antigens. An earlier analysis of some 560 of the donors showed that most TCR beta V segments appeared in productive rearrangements either about 87% or about 30% of the time, which broadly matched IMGT annotations. Because HLA typing was missing for some donors at each locus, association tests included only the typed subset. A later genetic analysis associated a missense DCLRE1C variant with V-gene and J-gene trimming of TCR beta chains, and an independent cohort replicated the association. The study listed around 160 TCR beta chains as associated with cytomegalovirus. According to a later analysis, parvovirus B19, influenza, CMV and Epstein-Barr virus appeared linked to several top co-occurrence clusters. Some IMGT-functional V segments, including TRBV6-2 and TRBV6-3, could not be distinguished by the 87-base-pair reads and were therefore excluded. According to the authors, the approach could potentially be generalized to other disease states and immunological phenotypes. The classifier was reported to diagnose cytomegalovirus status with high specificity and sensitivity in both the original cohort and the validation cohort. In a later analysis, most CMV-associated TCR beta chains were found to appear HLA-restricted, with HLA associations seemingly driven largely by CMV exposure.

A word on this clone: Its antigen remains unidentified. No much larger clone is present one base from it, and per-base qualities are unavailable.

Library preparation employed the immunoSEQ multiplex PCR assay. For the multiplex PCR, a mixture combining 60 forward primers for TCR Vbeta segments and 13 reverse primers for TCR Jbeta segments was used. A multiplex PCR assay on genomic DNA amplified the CDR3 region of rearranged TCR beta genes. Amplified TCR beta libraries were sequenced as 87-base-pair reads on the Illumina HiSeq System. As for how the authors treated the data: In a later analysis, tens of millions of unique TCR beta chains were counted across the approximately 620 repertoires, and roughly 11 million of these chains were shared by at least two donors. To remove PCR and sequencing errors, raw reads were error-corrected and collapsed into unique sequences using a nearest-neighbor algorithm that merged closely related sequences. To assign V, D and J gene segments, CDR3 sequences were aligned to IMGT reference sequences. For a sequence to be retained, a match of at least six nucleotides to both a V gene segment and a J gene segment was required. Rearrangements were called productive when the CDR3 lacked stop codons and stayed in frame with V and J; all others were non-productive. CDR3 was defined according to IMGT convention as the region running from the second conserved V-encoded cysteine to the conserved J-encoded phenylalanine. Sequences without an unambiguous match to a single V gene segment were excluded from the earlier analysis of about 600 of the donors. An earlier analysis of approximately 590 of the donors classified V segments as functional when productive rearrangements were above 56.7% and as segregating when the standard deviation between donors was above 5%. A statistical classification framework was developed to diagnose cytomegalovirus status using the catalog of TCR beta chain sequences. V and J gene assignment, in a later analysis, came from comparing TCR nucleotide sequences with IMGT/GENE-DB human TR gene sequences. In a later analysis, CDR3 sequences and most-parsimonious VDJ recombination scenarios were assigned using the TCRdist pipeline. In a later analysis, each TCR beta chain was defined by its CDR3 amino acid sequence together with its V-gene family, and reads without a unique V-gene family were excluded. A later analysis removed several hundred highly shared, low-generation-probability nucleotide sequences to deal with suspected cross-contamination and a sequencing artifact. A later analysis calculated a clonal expansion index for each public chain from normalized within-repertoire ranks of inferred template counts. In a later analysis, generation probabilities were computed using a VDJ recombination model fitted to out-of-frame rearrangements, and the results were checked against IGoR. In a later analysis, hypergeometric tests were used to score TCR-TCR, TCR-HLA and TCR-CMV co-occurrence, with a repertoire-size bias correction applied to TCR pairs. A later analysis estimated false discovery rates by permuting HLA or CMV assignments 20 times. In a later analysis, co-occurring TCRs were grouped with DBSCAN, and TCRdist sequence similarity was added when clustering was performed within HLA-allele-positive subsets. Repertoires with fewer than 30,000 or more than 120,000 public chains, plus five repertoires with anomalous nucleotide sharing, were excluded from co-occurrence clustering. Here the immuneACCESS table is served through TCRdb, limited to in-frame sequences with V and J called. Missing clones are a known gap in these copies; in checked studies unresolved V genes cover under half, and the rest lacks a known reason. V and J calls and clone size are given by that table; D and trimming were obtained from the DNA. The table for this sample lists about 98,000 clones; roughly 81% of them were counted only once. 1.4% of the sample is taken by the ten largest.

V gives up 2 bases and J gives up 4 bases, and the segment between their germline ends measures 11 bases. The CDR3 sequence holds 14 residues, the cysteine and phenylalanine included. This entry keeps only the CDR3 DNA: 42 bases, framed from base 1. The germline V gene supplies CDR1 SGHVS and CDR2 FQNEAQ. In total, over 600 healthy bone marrow donors made up the cohort. At the time of sampling, every cohort member was nominally healthy, though immune exposures that went unrecorded were likely present. The donor tested CMV seronegative and was one of the 352 seronegative cohort members. Every donor gave a peripheral blood sample, and the peripheral blood mononuclear cells from that sample were used for TCR beta sequencing. The Qiagen DNeasy Blood Extraction Kit was used to extract genomic DNA from the blood cell samples.

The material sequenced was PBMCs. This chain joins TRBV7-8 to TRBJ1-2; 6 matching bases give a weak D call of TRBD1. This receptor was obtained from a man between 35 and 55 years old in good health and CMV-seronegative. The CDR3 reads as follows: CASSLPGQSYGYTF. The bases read TGTGCCAGCAGCTTACCCGGACAGTCCTATGGCTACACCTTC. With the rest looked up from the reference TRBV7-8 and TRBJ1-2 genes rather than sequenced, the full variable domain is GAGVSQSPRYKVAKRGQDVALRCDPISGHVSLFWYQQALGQGPEFLTYFQNEAQLDKSGLPSDRFFAERPEGSVSTLKIQRTQQEDSAVYLCASSLPGQSYGYTFGSGTRLTVV.